This T cell receptor (beta chain) derives from a study of T cell repertoires and HLA-DP antigens. With respect to this clone: The antigen remains undetermined.

Trimming stripped 0 bases from V and 5 bases from J, with 14 bases between. The CDR3 loop spans 15 amino acids. From germline, CDR1 is SGHNT and CDR2 YYREEE (reference sequence). TCRdb's copy holds only in-frame clones and misses some; the assay was immunoSEQ multiplex PCR. The sample has approximately 100,000 clones; 86% are singletons. Sequenced input: CD4+ T cells from PBMCs. The chain carries TRBV5-4 and TRBJ1-1; D unclear. The TCR sequence derives from a man in his fifties or sixties in good health and CMV-seronegative. The CDR3 bases are TGTGCCAGCAGCTTGGGTCAAGGGTCGAGTACTGAAGCTTTCTTT. Its protein product is CASSLGQGSSTEAFF.